This entry is about one TCR beta chain. The antigen is undetermined. Pooled in the analysis were second doses at about 4 or about 12 weeks. The sample originates from a study of T cell responses to AZD1222 COVID-19 vaccine. Broader study findings: The peak T cell response came first, and repertoires were sampled only after it.

Repertoires were generated with immunoSEQ multiplex PCR, while TCRdb's copy carries only in-frame clones and drops some. The sample has roughly 180,000 clones; 92% are singletons. J was trimmed by 7 bases and V by 8 bases; bases with no gene match: 11. Germline CDR1 reads LNHDA; CDR2 reads SQIVND (reference sequence). The CDR3 runs 15 residues. The TCR originated in an adult who received the AZD1222 COVID-19 vaccine. The chain recombines TRBV19 with TRBJ2-1, with 10 bases lining up with TRBD1. Sequenced here: peripheral blood, sampled 28 days after the second AZD1222 dose. For the CDR3, the DNA is TGTGCCAGTGGACCCCGGGACAGGGGTTCGAATGAGCAGTTCTTC. This translates into CASGPRDRGSNEQFF.